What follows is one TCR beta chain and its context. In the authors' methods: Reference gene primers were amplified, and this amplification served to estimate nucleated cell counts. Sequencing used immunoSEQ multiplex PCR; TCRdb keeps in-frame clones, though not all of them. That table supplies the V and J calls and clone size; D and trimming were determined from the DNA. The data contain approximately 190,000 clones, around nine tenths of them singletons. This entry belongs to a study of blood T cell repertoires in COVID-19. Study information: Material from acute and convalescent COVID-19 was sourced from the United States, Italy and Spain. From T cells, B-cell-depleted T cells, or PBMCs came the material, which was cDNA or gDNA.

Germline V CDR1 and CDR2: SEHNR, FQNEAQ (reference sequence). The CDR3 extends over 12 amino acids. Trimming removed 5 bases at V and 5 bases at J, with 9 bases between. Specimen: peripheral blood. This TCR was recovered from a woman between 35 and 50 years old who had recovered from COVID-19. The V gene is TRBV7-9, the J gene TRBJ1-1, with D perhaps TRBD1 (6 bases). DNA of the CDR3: TGTGCCAGCAGCAAGGGGGGGACTGAAGCTTTCTTT. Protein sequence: CASSKGGTEAFF. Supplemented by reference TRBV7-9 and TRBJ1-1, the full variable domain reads DTGVSQNPRHKITKRGQNVTFRCDPISEHNRLYWYRQTLGQGPEFLTYFQNEAQLEKSRLLSDRFSAERPKGSFSTLEIQRTEQGDSAMYLCASSKGGTEAFFGQGTRLTVV.